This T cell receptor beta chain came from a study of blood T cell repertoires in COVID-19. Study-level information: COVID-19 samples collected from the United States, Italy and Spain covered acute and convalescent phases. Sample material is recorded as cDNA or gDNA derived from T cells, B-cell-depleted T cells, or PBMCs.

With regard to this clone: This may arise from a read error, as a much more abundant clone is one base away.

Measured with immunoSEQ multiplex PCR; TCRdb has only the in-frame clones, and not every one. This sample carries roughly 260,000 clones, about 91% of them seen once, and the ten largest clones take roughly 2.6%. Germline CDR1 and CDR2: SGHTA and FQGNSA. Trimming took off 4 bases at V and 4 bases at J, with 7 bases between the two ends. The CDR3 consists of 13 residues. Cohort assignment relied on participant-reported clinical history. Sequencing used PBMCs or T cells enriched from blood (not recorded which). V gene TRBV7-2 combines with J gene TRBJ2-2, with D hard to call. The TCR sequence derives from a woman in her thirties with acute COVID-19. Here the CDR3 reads CASSSTLTGELFF. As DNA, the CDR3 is TGTGCCAGCAGCTCGACACTCACCGGGGAGCTGTTTTTT.